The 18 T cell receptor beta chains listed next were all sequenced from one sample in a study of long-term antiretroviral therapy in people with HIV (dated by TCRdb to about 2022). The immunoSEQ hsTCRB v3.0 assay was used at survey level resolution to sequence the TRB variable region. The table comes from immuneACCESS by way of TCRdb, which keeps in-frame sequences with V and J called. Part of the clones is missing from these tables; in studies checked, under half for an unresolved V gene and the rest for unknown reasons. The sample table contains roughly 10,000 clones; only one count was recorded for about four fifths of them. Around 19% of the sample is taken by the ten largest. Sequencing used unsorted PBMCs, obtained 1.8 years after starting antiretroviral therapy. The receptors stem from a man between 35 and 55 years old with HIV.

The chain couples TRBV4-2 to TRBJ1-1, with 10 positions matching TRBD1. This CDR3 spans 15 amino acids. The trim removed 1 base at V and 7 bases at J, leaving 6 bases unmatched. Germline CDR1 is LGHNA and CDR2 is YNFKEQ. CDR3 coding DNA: TGTGCCAGCAGCCAAGGACAGGGGGCGATCGATGAAGCTTTCTTT. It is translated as CASSQGQGAIDEAFF.

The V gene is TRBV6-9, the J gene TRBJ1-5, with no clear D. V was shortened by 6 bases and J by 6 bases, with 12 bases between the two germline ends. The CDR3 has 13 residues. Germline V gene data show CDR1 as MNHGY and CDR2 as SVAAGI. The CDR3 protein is CASSNPRFQPQHF. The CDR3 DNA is TGTGCCAGCAGCAATCCGCGATTTCAGCCCCAGCATTTT.

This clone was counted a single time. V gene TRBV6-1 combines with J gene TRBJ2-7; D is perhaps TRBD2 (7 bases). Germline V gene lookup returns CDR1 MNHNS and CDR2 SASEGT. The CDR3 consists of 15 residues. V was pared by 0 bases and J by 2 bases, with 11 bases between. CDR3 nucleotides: TGTGCCAGCAGTGAAGCTGGAGGGGGGGCCTACGAGCAGTACTTC. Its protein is CASSEAGGGAYEQYF.

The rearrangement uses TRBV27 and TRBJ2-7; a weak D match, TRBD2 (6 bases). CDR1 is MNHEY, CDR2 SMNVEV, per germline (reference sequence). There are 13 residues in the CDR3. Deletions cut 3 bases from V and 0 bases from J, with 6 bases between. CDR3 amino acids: CASSLEGSYEQYF. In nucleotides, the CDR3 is TGTGCCAGCAGTTTGGAGGGCTCCTACGAGCAGTACTTC.

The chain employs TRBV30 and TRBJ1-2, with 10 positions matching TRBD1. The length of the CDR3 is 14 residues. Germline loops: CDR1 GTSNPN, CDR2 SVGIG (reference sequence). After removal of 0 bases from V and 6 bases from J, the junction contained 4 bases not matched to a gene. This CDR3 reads CAWSVPGTGDGYTF. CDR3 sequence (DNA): TGTGCCTGGAGTGTACCTGGGACAGGGGATGGCTACACCTTC.

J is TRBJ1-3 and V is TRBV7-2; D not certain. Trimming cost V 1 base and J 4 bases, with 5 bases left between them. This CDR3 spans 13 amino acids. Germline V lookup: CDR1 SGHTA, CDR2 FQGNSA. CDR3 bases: TGTGCCAGCAGCTTAGAAGAAGGAAACACCATATATTTT. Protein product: CASSLEEGNTIYF. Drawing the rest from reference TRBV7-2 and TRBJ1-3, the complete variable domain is GAGVSQSPSNKVTEKGKDVELRCDPISGHTALYWYRQSLGQGLEFLIYFQGNSAPDKSGLPSDRFSAERTGGSVSTLTIQRTQQEDSAVYLCASSLEEGNTIYFGEGSWLTVV.

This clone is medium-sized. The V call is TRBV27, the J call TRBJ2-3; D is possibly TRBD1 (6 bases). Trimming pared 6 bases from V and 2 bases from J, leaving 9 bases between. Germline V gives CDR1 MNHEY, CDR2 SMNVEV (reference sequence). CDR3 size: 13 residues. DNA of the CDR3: TGTGCCAGCAGCAGGGGTTACACAGATACGCAGTATTTT. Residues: CASSRGYTDTQYF.

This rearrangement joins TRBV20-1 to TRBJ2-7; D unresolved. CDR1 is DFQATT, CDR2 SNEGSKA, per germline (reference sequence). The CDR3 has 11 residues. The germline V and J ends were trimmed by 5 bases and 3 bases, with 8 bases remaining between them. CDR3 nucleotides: TGCAGTGCTGGTTACTACTACGAGCAGTACTTC. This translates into CSAGYYYEQYF.

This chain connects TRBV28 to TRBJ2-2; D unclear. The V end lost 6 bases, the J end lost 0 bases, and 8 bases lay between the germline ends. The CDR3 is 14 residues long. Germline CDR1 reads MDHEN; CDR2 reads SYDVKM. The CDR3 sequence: CASSWYTNTGELFF. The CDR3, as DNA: TGTGCCAGCAGCTGGTACACGAACACCGGGGAGCTGTTTTTT.

CDR3 sequence: CASSPRSGTGELGAFF. CDR3 in DNA: TGTGCCAGCTCACCACGTTCCGGGACAGGGGAACTGGGAGCTTTCTTT. This chain connects TRBV18 to TRBJ1-1; 10 nucleotides match TRBD1. V dropped 1 base and J dropped 10; count of bases not matched to a gene: 12. This CDR3 contains 16 residues. Per the germline V gene, CDR1 is KGHSH and CDR2 is LQKENI.

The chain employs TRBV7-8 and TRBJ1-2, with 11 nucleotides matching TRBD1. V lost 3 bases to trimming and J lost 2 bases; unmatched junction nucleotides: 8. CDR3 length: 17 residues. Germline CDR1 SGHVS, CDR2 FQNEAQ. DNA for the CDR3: TGTGCCAGCAGCTTCAGAGGGACAGGGGGTGGGAACTATGGCTACACCTTC. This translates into CASSFRGTGGGNYGYTF.

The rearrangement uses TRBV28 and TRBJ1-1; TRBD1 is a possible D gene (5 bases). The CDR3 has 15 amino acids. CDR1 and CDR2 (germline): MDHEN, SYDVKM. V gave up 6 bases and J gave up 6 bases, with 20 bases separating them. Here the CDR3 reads CASRPLVVGGAEAFF. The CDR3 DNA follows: TGTGCCAGCAGACCTCTCGTTGTGGGGGGGGCTGAAGCTTTCTTT.

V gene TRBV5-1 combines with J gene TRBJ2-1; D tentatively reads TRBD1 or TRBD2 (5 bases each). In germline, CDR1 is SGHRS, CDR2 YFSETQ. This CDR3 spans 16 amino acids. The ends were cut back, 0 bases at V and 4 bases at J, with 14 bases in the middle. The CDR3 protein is CASSLAGTRGYNEQFF. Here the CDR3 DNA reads TGCGCCAGCAGCTTGGCTGGGACGAGAGGATACAATGAGCAGTTCTTC.

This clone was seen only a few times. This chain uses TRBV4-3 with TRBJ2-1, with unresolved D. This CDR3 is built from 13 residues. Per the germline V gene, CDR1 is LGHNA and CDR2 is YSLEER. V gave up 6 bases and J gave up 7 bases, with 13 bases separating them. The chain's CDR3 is CASRSLLNNEQFF. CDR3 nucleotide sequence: TGCGCCAGCAGGTCCTTACTAAATAATGAGCAGTTCTTC.

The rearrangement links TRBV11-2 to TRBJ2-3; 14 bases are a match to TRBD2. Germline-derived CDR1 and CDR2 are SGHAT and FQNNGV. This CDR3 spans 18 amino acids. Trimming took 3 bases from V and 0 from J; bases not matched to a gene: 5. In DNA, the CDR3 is TGTGCCAGCAGCTTGGGACTAGCGGGAGTTCATAGCACAGATACGCAGTATTTT. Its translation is CASSLGLAGVHSTDTQYF.

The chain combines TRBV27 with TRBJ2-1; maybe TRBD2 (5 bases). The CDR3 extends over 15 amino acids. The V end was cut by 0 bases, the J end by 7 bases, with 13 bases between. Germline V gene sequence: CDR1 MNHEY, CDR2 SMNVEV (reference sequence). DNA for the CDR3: TGTGCCAGCAGTTTATCGTGGGGTCCGGGGAATGAGCAGTTCTTC. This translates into CASSLSWGPGNEQFF.

The CDR3 reads CASSLAQGNEKLFF. CDR3 coding DNA: TGCGCCAGCAGCTTGGCCCAGGGGAATGAAAAACTGTTTTTT. This chain connects TRBV5-1 to TRBJ1-4; D is perhaps TRBD1 (6 bases). Trimming cost V 0 bases and J 5 bases, with 8 bases left between them. This CDR3 has 14 amino acids. CDR1 SGHRS and CDR2 YFSETQ come from the germline V gene.

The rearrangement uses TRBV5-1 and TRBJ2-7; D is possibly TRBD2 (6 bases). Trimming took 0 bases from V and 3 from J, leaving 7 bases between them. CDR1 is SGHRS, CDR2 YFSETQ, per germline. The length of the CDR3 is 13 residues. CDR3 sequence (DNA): TGCGCCAGCAGCTTGGAGGGACTCTACGAGCAGTACTTC. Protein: CASSLEGLYEQYF.